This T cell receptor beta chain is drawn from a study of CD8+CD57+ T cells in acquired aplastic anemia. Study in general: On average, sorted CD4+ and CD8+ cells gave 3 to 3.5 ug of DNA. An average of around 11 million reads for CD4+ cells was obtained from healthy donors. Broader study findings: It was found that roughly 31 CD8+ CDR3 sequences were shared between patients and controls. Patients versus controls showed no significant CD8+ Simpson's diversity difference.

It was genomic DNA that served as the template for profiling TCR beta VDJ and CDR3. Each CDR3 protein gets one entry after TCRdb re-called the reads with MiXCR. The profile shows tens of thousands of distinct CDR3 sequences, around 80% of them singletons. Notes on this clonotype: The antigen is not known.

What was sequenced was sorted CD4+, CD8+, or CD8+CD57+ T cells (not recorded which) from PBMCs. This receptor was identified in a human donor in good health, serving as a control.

Here the CDR3 reads CASSIRQGDPTNYGYTF. The CDR3 region has the DNA TGTGCCAGTAGTATCCGACAGGGGGACCCCACTAACTATGGCTACACCTTC. The chain couples TRBV19 to TRBJ1-2; 9 positions match TRBD1. V shed 3 bases and J 0 bases; nucleotides not matched to a gene: 8. There are 17 residues in the CDR3. Germline CDR1 and CDR2: LNHDA and SQIVND (reference sequence).